This TCR beta chain came from a study of stem cell transplantation in POMP-related autoinflammatory disease. About the research overall: Hypothesis: faulty thymoproteasomes impair CD8+ T-cell selection, skewing TRB repertoires. CD8+ T cells were low and CD4+ cells naive-skewed before transplant.

Sequenced by immunoSEQ multiplex PCR; TCRdb stores in-frame clones only, minus some. The sample lists around 10,000 clones, more than 85% occurring once. General study points: A trend toward lower repertoire diversity and greater clonality appeared in every analyzed T-cell subset of PRAID patients. Patients with PRAID showed a restricted number of unique TRB V-J gene pairings.

Comment on this clone: Its target is not known.

The ends were cut back, 3 bases at V and 1 base at J, with 9 bases in the middle. This CDR3 has 15 amino acids. CDR1 is LGHNT and CDR2 is FRNRAP in the germline V gene. PRAID featured immunodeficiency plus autoinflammation. The source was CD8+ T cells from PBMCs, collected before stem cell transplantation. The chain links TRBV12-5 to TRBJ2-2; D not certain. This receptor was identified in a human donor with POMP-related autoinflammation and immune dysregulation (PRAID). CDR3 region: CASGFAPRNTGELFF. The CDR3 bases are TGTGCTAGTGGTTTTGCCCCGCGGAACACCGGGGAGCTGTTTTTT.